This entry is about one T cell receptor (beta chain). The entry originates in a study of blood T cell repertoires in COVID-19. Across the study: From T cells, B-cell-depleted T cells, or PBMCs came the material, which was cDNA or gDNA.

The CDR3 totals 15 residues. Trimming removed 0 bases at V and 1 base at J, with 9 bases between. Germline CDR1 and CDR2: SGHTA and FQGNSA. Clones were read by immunoSEQ multiplex PCR, and TCRdb kept only the in-frame ones, dropping some. Of 19,000 or so clones detected, roughly 85% appear once; the ten largest clones hold 6.5% to 8%. The gene calls are TRBV7-2 and TRBJ1-1; D unclear. Sample: peripheral blood. The sequence came from a human donor in a cohort sampled during active COVID-19. CDR3: CASSLAGLRNTEAFF. CDR3 sequence (DNA): TGTGCCAGCAGCTTAGCGGGCCTAAGGAACACTGAAGCTTTCTTT.